This T cell receptor (beta chain) was recovered during a study of T cell responses to AZD1222 COVID-19 vaccine. A remark on this clone: The antigen is undetermined.

Broader study findings: Repertoires in all cases were sampled only once the peak T cell response had passed.

TCRdb's table, derived via immunoSEQ multiplex PCR, lists solely in-frame clones and lacks some. The sample consists of 180,000 or so clones, 88% of them appearing once. Samples with a second dose at about 4 or about 12 weeks were pooled together. This CDR3 has 14 amino acids. Germline lookup yields CDR1 MDHEN and CDR2 SYDVKM. V gave up 6 bases and J gave up 7 bases, with 16 bases separating them. The V call is TRBV28, the J call TRBJ1-5, with D hard to call. The TCR was taken from an adult who received the AZD1222 COVID-19 vaccine. The sequenced sample was peripheral blood, obtained 28 days after the second AZD1222 dose. CDR3 DNA: TGTGCCAGCAGGCCCCACGGGGAGGGACAGCCCCAGCATTTT. This encodes CASRPHGEGQPQHF.